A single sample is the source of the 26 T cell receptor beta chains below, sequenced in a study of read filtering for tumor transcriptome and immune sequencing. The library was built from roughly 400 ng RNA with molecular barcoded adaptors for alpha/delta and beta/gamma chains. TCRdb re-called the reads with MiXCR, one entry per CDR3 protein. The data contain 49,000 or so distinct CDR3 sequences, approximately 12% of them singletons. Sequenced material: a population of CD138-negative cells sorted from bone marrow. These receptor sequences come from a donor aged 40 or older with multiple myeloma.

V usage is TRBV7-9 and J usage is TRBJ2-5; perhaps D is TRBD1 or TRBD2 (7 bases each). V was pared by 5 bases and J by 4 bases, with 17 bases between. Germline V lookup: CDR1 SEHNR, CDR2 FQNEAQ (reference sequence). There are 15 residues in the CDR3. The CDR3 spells CASSDQGGGRETQYF. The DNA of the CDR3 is TGTGCCAGCAGCGATCAGGGGGGGGGAAGAGAGACCCAGTACTTC.

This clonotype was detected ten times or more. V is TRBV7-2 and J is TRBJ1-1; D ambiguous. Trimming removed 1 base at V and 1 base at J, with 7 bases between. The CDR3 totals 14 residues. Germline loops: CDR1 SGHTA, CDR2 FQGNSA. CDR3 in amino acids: CASSLGLTNTEAFF. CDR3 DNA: TGTGCCAGCAGCTTAGGCCTTACGAACACTGAAGCTTTCTTT.

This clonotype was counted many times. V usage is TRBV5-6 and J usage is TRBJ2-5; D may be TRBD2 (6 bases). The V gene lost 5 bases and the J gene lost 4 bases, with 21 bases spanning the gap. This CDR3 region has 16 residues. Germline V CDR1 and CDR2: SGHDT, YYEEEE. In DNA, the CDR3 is TGTGCCAGCAGACATGGTCGGGCAGGGAGGCGAGAGACCCAGTACTTC. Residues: CASRHGRAGRRETQYF.

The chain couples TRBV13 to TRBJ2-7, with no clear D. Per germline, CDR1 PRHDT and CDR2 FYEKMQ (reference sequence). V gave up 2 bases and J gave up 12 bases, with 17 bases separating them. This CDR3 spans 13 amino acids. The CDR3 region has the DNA TGTGCCAGCAGCTTAAAACGGAGCTACGAACGGTACTTC. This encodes CASSLKRSYERYF.

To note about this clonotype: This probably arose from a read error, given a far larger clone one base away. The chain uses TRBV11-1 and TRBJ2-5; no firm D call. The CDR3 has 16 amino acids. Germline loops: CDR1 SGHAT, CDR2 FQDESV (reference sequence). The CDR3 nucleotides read TGTGCCAGCAGCTTAGCGTACCCTGTGAGCCAAGGGACCCAGTACTTC. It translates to CASSLAYPVSQGTQYF.

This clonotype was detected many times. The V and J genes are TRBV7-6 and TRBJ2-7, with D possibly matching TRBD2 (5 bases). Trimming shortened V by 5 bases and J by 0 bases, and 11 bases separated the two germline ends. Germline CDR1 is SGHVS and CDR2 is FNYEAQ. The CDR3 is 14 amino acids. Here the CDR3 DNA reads TGTGCCAGCAGCCCAGACACTAGCTCCTACGAGCAGTACTTC. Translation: CASSPDTSSYEQYF. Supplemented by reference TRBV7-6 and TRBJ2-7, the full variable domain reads GAGVSQSPRYKVTKRGQDVALRCDPISGHVSLYWYRQALGQGPEFLTYFNYEAQQDKSGLPNDRFSAERPEGSISTLTIQRTEQRDSAMYRCASSPDTSSYEQYFGPGTRLTVT.

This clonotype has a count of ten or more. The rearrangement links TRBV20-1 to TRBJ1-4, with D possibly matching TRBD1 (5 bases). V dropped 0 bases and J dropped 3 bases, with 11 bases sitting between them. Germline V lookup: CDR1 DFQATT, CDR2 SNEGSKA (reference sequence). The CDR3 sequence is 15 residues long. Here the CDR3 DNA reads TGCAGTGCTAGAGATCCGGCAGGGCCTAATGAAAAACTGTTTTTT. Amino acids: CSARDPAGPNEKLFF.

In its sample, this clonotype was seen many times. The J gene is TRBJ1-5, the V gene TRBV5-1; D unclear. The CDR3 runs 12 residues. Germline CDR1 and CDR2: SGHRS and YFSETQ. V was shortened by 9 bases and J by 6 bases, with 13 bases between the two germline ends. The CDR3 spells CATKSIPQPQHF. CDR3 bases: TGCGCCACCAAAAGTATTCCTCAGCCCCAGCATTTT.

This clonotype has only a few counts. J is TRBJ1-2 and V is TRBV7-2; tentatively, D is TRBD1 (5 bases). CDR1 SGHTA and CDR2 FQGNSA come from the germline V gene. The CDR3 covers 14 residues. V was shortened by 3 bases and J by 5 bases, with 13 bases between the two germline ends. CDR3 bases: TGTGCCAGCAGCTTTGCCCCCGACAGTTATGGCTACACCTTC. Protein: CASSFAPDSYGYTF.

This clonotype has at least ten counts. The CDR3 DNA sequence: TGTGCCAGCAGTGAACAGGTCTTTCGAAGCAATGCTGAAGCTTTCTTT. Its protein product is CASSEQVFRSNAEAFF. J is TRBJ1-1 and V is TRBV6-1; D unclear. Germline CDR1 reads MNHNS; CDR2 reads SASEGT. The CDR3 is made up of 16 amino acids. V lost 2 bases and J lost 6, with 19 bases in between.

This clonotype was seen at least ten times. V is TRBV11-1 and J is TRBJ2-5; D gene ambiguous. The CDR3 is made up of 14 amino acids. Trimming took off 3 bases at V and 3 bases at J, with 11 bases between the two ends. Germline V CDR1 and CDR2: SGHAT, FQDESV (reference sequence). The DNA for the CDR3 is TGTGCCAGCAGCTTCGGCGGTGTTAAAGAGACCCAGTACTTC. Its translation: CASSFGGVKETQYF.

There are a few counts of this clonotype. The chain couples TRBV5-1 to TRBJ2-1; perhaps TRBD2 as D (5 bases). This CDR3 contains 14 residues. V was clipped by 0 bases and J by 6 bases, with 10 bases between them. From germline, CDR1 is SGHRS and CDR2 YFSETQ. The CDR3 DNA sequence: TGCGCCAGCAGCTTGGCCGCTAGCAGCAATGAGCAGTTCTTC. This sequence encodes CASSLAASSNEQFF.

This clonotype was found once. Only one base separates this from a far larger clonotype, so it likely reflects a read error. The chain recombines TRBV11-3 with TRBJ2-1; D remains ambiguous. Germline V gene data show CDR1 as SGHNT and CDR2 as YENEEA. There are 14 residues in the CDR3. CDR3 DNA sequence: TGTGCCGGCAGCTTAGGTGACAAGGTTCCAAGGAAGTTCTTC. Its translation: CAGSLGDKVPRKFF. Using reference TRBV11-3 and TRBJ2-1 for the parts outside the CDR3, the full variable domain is EAGVVQSPRYKIIEKKQPVAFWCNPISGHNTLYWYLQNLGQGPELLIRYENEEAVDDSQLPKDRFSAERLKGVDSTLKIQPAELGDSAVYLCAGSLGDKVPRKFFGPGTRLTVL.

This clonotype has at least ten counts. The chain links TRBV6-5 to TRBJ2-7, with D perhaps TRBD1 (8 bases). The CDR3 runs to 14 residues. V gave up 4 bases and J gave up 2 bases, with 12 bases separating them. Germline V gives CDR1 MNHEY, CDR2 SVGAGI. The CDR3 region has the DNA TGTGCCAGCAGTTTACAGGGGGGGGCCTACGAGCAGTACTTC. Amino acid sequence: CASSLQGGAYEQYF.

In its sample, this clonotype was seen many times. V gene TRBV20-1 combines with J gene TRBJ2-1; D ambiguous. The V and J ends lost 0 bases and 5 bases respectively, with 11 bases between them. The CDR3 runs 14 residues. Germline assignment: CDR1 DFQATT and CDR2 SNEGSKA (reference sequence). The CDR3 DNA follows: TGCAGTGCTAGAGATCGTCGCTCTAACAATGAGCAGTTCTTC. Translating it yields CSARDRRSNNEQFF.

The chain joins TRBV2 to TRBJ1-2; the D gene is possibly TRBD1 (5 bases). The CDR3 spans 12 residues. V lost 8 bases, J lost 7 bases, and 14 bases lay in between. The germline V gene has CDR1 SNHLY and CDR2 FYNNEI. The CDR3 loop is CASLLDSGGYTF. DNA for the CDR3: TGTGCCAGCCTTCTCGACAGTGGTGGCTACACCTTC.

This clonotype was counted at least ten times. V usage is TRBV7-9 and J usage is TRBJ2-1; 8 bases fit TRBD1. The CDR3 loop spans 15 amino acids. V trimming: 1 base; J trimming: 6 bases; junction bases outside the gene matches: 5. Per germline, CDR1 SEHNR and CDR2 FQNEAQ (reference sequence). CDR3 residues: CASSLGTGPINEQFF. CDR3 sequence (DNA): TGTGCCAGCAGCTTAGGGACAGGGCCCATCAATGAGCAGTTCTTC.

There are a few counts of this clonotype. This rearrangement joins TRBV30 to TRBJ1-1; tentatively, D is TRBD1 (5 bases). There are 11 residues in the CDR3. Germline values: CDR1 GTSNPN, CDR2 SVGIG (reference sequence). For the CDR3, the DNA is TGTGCTATCAGGGAGGAGACTGAAGCTTTCTTT. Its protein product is CAIREETEAFF.

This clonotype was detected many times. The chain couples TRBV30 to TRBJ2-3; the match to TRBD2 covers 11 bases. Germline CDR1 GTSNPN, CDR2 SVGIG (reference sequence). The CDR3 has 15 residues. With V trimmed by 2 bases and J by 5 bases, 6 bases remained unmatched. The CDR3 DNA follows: TGTGCCTGGAGTTCCGGGACTAGCGGCCAAGATACGCAGTATTTT. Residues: CAWSSGTSGQDTQYF. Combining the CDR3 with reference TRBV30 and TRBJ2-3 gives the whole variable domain SQTIHQWPATLVQPVGSPLSLECTVEGTSNPNLYWYRQAAGRGLQLLFYSVGIGQISSEVPQNLSASRPQDRQFILSSKKLLLSDSGFYLCAWSSGTSGQDTQYFGPGTRLTVL.

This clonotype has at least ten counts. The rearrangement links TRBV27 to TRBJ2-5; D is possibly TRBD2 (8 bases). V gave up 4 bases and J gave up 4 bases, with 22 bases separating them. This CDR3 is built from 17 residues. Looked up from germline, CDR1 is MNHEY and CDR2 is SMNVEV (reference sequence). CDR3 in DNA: TGTGCCAGCAGTTCACCGGGGGGGACAGTTGGGCGAGAGACCCAGTACTTC. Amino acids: CASSSPGGTVGRETQYF.

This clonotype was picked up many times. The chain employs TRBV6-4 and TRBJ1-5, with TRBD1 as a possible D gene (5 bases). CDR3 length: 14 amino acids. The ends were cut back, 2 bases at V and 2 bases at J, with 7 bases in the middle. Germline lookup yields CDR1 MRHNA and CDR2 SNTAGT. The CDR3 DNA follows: TGTGCCAGCAGTGACAGAGGGGGCAATCAGCCCCAGCATTTT. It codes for CASSDRGGNQPQHF.

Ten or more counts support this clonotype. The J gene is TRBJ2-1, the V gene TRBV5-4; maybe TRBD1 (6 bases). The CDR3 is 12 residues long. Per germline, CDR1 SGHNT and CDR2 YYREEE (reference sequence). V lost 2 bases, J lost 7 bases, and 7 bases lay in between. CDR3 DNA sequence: TGTGCCAGCAGCTTTGACAGGAATGAGCAGTTCTTC. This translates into CASSFDRNEQFF.

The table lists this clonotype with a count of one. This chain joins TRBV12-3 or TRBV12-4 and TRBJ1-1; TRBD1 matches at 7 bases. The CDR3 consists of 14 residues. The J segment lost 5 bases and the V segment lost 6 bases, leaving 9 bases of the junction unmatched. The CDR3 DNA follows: TGTGCCAGCAGCCTTACAGGGGTTAAAACTGAAGCTTTCTTT. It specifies CASSLTGVKTEAFF.

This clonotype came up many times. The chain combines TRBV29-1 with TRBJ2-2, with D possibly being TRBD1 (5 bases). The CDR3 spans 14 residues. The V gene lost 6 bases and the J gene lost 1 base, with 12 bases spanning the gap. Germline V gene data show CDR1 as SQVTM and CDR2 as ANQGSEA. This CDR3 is CSVSDSLNTGELFF. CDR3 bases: TGCAGCGTCTCTGACAGTTTGAACACCGGGGAGCTGTTTTTT.

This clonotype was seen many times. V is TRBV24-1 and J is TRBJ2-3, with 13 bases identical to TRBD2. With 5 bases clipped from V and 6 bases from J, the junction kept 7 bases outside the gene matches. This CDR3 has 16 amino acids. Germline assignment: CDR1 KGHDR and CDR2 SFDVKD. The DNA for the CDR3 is TGTGCCACCAGTGGGAGGGGACTAGCGGGAACGGATACGCAGTATTTT. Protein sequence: CATSGRGLAGTDTQYF.

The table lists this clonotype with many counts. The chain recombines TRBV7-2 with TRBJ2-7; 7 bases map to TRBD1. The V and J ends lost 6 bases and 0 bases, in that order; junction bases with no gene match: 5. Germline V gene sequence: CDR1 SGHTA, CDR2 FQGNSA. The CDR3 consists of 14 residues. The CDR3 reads CASSGTASSYEQYF. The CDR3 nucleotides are TGTGCCAGCAGTGGGACAGCGAGCTCCTACGAGCAGTACTTC. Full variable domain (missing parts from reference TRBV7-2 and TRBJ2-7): GAGVSQSPSNKVTEKGKDVELRCDPISGHTALYWYRQSLGQGLEFLIYFQGNSAPDKSGLPSDRFSAERTGGSVSTLTIQRTQQEDSAVYLCASSGTASSYEQYFGPGTRLTVT.